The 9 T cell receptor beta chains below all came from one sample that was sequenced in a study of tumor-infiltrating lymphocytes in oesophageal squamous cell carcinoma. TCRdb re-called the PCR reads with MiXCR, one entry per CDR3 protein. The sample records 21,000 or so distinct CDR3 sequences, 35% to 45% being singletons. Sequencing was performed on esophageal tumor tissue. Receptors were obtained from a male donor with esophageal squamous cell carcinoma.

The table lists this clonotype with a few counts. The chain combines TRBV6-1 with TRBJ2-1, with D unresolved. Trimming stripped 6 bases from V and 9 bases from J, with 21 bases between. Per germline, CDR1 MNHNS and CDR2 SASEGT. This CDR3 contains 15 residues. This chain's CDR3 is CASRLLGRLHGEQFF. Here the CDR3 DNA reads TGTGCCAGCAGGCTTCTAGGACGTCTACATGGTGAGCAGTTCTTC.

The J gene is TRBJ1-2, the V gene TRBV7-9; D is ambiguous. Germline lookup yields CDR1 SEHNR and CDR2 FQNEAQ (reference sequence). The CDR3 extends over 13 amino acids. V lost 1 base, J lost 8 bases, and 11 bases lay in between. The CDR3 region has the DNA TGTGCCAGCAGCTTAGAGACATTGTTAGGCTACACCTTC. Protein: CASSLETLLGYTF. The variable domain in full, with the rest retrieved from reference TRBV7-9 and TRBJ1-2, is DTGVSQNPRHKITKRGQNVTFRCDPISEHNRLYWYRQTLGQGPEFLTYFQNEAQLEKSRLLSDRFSAERPKGSFSTLEIQRTEQGDSAMYLCASSLETLLGYTFGSGTRLTVV.

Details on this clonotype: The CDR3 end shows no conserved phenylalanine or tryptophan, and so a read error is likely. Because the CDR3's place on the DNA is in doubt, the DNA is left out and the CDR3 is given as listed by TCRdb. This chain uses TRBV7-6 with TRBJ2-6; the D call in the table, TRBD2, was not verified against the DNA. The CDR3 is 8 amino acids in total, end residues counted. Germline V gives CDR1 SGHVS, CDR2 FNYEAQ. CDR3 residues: CASSLFAS.

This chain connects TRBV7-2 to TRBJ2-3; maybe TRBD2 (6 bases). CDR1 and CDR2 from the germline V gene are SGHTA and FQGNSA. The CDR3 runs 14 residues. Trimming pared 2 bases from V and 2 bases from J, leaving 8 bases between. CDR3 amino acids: CASSLTGDTDTQYF. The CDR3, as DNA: TGTGCCAGCAGCTTAACGGGAGACACAGATACGCAGTATTTT.

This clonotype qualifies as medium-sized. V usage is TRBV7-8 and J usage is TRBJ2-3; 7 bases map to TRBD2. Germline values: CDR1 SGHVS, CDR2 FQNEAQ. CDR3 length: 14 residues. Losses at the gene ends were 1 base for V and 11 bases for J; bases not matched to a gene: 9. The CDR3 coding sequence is TGTGCCAGCAGCTTAGTCGGGGACCAGCGGGGGCAGTATTTT. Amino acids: CASSLVGDQRGQYF.

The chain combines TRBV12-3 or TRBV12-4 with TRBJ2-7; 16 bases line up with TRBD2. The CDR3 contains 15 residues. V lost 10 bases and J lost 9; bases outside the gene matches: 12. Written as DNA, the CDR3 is TGTGCCACGGGGACTAGCGGGAGGGGGACAGATACGCAGTACTTC. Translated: CATGTSGRGTDTQYF.

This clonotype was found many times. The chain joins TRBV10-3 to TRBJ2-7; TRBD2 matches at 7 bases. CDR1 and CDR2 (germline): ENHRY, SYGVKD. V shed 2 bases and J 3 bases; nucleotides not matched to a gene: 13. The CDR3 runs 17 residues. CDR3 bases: TGTGCCATCAGTGAGACCGGAGGCGGGAGAGGGTTCTACGAGCAGTACTTC. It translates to CAISETGGGRGFYEQYF.

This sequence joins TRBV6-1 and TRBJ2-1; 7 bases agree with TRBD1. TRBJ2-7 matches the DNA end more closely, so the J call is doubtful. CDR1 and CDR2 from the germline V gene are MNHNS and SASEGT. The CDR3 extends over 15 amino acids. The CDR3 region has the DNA TGTGCCAGCAGTGAATTGGCAGGGGGTCCCTACGAGCAGTACTTC. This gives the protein CASSELAGGPYEQYF.

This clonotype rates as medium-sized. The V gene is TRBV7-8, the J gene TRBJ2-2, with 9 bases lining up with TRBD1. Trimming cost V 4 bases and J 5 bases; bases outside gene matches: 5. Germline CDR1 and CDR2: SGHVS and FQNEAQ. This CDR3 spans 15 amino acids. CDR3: CASSSGQGGTGELFF. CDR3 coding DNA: TGTGCCAGCAGCTCGGGACAGGGAGGGACCGGGGAGCTGTTTTTT.